This T cell receptor beta chain emerged from a study of shared clonotypes between healthy human individuals. Data came from immunoSEQ multiplex PCR; TCRdb stores just in-frame clones and leaves some out. The sample has 2 million to 3 million clones; roughly 93% are singletons. Partitioning of CD4+ cells yielded a CD45RA+ naive subset and a CD45RA-negative memory subset. The CDR3 spans 16 residues. CDR1 is KGHSH and CDR2 is LQKENI in the germline V gene. Germline trimming cut 0 bases from V and 6 bases from J; bases unmatched to any gene: 10. This TCR was recovered from a man aged 18 to 29 in good health. Some clones in this sample may be carry-over from other donors' samples. Material: naive CD4+ T cells from PBMCs. Subset defined: CD45RA+ positively selected. The chain carries TRBV18 and TRBJ2-5; TRBD1 matches at 7 bases. The DNA of the CDR3 is TGTGCCAGCTCACCACCTTACCGGGACAGTGAGAAGACCCAGTACTTC. It is translated as CASSPPYRDSEKTQYF.